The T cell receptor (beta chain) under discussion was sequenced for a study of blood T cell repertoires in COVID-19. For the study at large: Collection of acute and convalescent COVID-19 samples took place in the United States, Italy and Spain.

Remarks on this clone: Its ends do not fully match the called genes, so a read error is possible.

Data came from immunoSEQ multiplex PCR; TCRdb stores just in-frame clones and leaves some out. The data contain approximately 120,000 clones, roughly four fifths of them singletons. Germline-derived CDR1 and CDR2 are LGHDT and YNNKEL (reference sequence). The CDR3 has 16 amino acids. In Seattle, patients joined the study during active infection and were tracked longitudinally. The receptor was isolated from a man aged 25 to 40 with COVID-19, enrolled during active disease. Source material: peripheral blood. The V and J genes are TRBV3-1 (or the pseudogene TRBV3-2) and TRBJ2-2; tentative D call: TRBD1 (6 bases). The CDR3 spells CASSQGQQGNSGELFF. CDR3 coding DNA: TGTGCCAGCAGCCAAGGCCAACAGGGAAACAGCGGGGAGCTGTTTTTT.